The clone carrying this TCR beta chain was counted only a few times. The antigen is undetermined. Through a sample-barcoded 5' primer and a J-beta primer mix, a second PCR was run for roughly 6 to 12 cycles. Each cDNA molecule carried a tag from a template-switch adaptor that contained 12 random nucleotides. TCRdb reanalysed the 5' RACE reads using MiXCR and keeps one entry per CDR3 protein. The sample has some 1.8 million distinct CDR3 sequences, around 40% seen once; the top ten hold roughly 23%. This sample stems from a study of blood T cells in healthy people across ages. General study findings and limits: Measured against age, TCR beta diversity per million T cells decreased in a roughly linear manner.

Each donor's blood draw was roughly 9.8 milliliters of peripheral blood. The CDR3 totals 13 residues. CDR1 is DFQATT, CDR2 SNEGSKA, per germline (reference sequence). With 0 bases removed from V and 3 bases from J, the gap between germline ends came to 8 bases. The sequence came from a human donor in good health. This sequence joins TRBV20-1 and TRBJ2-5, with no clear D. The specimen was blood. CDR3: CSARESTKETQYF. The CDR3, as DNA: TGCAGTGCTAGAGAGAGCACGAAAGAGACCCAGTACTTC.